The clone carrying this T cell receptor beta chain was counted a single time. Its antigen is currently unknown. Generated by immunoSEQ multiplex PCR, the TCRdb table keeps only in-frame clones and is missing some. The sample lists about 140,000 clones; roughly four fifths were seen once. The data were obtained in a study of cytomegalovirus exposure and HLA in healthy donors. General study results and limits: Rarity characterized most TCR sequences, yet some public TCRs appeared in many donors. TCR beta chains numbering under 200 were designated cytomegalovirus-associated.

V was pared by 3 bases and J by 2 bases, with 21 bases of the junction left unmatched. This CDR3 region has 20 residues. Germline assignment: CDR1 MDHEN and CDR2 SYDVKM. Sequences were obtained from PBMCs. This TCR came from a young woman in good health and CMV-seronegative. V usage is TRBV28 and J usage is TRBJ2-7; 8 positions agree with TRBD1. The CDR3 sequence is CASSFSFGQGIGKGTYEQYF. The CDR3 coding sequence is TGTGCCAGCAGTTTTTCTTTCGGACAGGGAATCGGGAAGGGGACCTACGAGCAGTACTTC.